This T cell receptor beta chain was sequenced during a study of early T cells in non-severe SARS-CoV-2 infection. Overall study context: The study sequenced bulk RNA from unsorted whole blood, with chains unpaired.

Study-level points and caveats: Database matching using VDJdb favored anti-spike CD8 responses, with private and CD4 specificities left missing.

V lost 5 bases and J lost 4, with 17 bases in between. From germline, CDR1 is SSHAT and CDR2 FNYEAQ (reference sequence). The CDR3 sequence is 15 residues long. Each single cDNA molecule received a unique molecular identifier. TCRdb re-called the 5' RACE reads through MiXCR, storing one row per CDR3 protein. Seen here are some 57,000 distinct CDR3 sequences, about a tenth observed once, and the top ten hold roughly 20%. A remark on this clonotype: Its antigen is not known.

Sequenced input: whole blood. The chain uses TRBV7-7 and TRBJ2-5; a weak D match, TRBD2 (5 bases). The clonotype was recovered from an adult who was a healthcare worker with PCR-confirmed SARS-CoV-2 infection or an uninfected control (not recorded which). CDR3 region: CASSPSSSPIETQYF. CDR3 DNA sequence: TGTGCCAGCAGCCCGTCTAGCTCACCCATAGAGACCCAGTACTTC.